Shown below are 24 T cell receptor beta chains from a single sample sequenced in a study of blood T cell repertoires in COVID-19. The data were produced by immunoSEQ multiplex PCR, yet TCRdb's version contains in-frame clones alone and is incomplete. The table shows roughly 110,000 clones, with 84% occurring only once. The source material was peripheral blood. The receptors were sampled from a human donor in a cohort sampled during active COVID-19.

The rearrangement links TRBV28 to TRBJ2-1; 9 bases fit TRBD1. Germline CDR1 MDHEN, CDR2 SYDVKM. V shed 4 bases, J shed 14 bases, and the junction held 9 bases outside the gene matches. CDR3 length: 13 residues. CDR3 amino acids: CASSSATDRGKFF. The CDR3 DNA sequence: TGTGCCAGCAGTTCCGCCACGGACAGGGGCAAGTTCTTC.

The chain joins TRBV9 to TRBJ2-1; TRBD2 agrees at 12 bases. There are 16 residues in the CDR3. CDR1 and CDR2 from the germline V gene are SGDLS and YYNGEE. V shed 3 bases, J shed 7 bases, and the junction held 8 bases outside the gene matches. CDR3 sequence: CASSGTSGRFRNEQFF. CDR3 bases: TGTGCCAGCAGCGGAACTAGCGGGAGGTTTCGAAATGAGCAGTTCTTC. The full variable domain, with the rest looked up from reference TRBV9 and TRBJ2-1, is DSGVTQTPKHLITATGQRVTLRCSPRSGDLSVYWYQQSLDQGLQFLIQYYNGEERAKGNILERFSAQQFPDLHSELNLSSLELGDSALYFCASSGTSGRFRNEQFFGPGTRLTVL.

In DNA, the CDR3 is TGTGCCAGTAGGTTTAACAGACAGAACACTGAAGCTTTCTTT. The encoded protein is CASRFNRQNTEAFF. This chain uses TRBV19 with TRBJ1-1; D not resolved. The CDR3 has 14 residues. With 6 bases removed from V and 1 base from J, the gap between germline ends came to 12 bases. Per the germline V gene, CDR1 is LNHDA and CDR2 is SQIVND (reference sequence).

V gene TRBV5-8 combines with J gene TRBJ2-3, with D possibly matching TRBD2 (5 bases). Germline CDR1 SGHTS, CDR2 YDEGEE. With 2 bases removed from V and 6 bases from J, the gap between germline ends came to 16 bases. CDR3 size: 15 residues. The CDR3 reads CASSFPKGVSDTQYF. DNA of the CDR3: TGTGCCAGCAGCTTCCCAAAGGGAGTTTCTGATACGCAGTATTTT. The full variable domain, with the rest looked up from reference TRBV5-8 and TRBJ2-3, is EAGVTQSPTHLIKTRGQQATLRCSPISGHTSVYWYQQALGLGLQFLLWYDEGEERNRGNFPPRFSGRQFPNYSSELNVNALELEDSALYLCASSFPKGVSDTQYFGPGTRLTVL.

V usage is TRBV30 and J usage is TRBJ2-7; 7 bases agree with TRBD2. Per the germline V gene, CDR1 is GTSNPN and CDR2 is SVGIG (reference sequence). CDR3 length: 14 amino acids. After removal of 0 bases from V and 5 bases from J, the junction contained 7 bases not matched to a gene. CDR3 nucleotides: TGTGCCTGGAGTGTAGTGAGACTAGCCGACGAGCAGTACTTC. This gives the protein CAWSVVRLADEQYF. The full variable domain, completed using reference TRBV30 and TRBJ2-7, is SQTIHQWPATLVQPVGSPLSLECTVEGTSNPNLYWYRQAAGRGLQLLFYSVGIGQISSEVPQNLSASRPQDRQFILSSKKLLLSDSGFYLCAWSVVRLADEQYFGPGTRLTVT.

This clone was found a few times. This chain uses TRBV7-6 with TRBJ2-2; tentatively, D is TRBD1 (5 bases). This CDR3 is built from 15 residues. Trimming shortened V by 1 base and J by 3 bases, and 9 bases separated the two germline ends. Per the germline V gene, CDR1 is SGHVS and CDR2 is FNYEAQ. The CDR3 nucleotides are TGTGCCAGCAGCTTAGTCCAGGGATACACCGGGGAGCTGTTTTTT. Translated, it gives CASSLVQGYTGELFF. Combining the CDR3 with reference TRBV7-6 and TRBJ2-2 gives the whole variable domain GAGVSQSPRYKVTKRGQDVALRCDPISGHVSLYWYRQALGQGPEFLTYFNYEAQQDKSGLPNDRFSAERPEGSISTLTIQRTEQRDSAMYRCASSLVQGYTGELFFGEGSRLTVL.

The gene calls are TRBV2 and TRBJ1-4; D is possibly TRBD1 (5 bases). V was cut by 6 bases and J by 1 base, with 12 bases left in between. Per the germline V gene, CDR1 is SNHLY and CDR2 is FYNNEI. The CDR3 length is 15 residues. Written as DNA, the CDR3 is TGTGCCAGCAGGAGCCAGGGCGGAACTAATGAAAAACTGTTTTTT. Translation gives CASRSQGGTNEKLFF.

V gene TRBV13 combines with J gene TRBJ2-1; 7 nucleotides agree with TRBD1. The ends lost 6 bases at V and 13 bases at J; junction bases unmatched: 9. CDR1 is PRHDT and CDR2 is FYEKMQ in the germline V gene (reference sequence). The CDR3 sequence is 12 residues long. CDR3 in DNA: TGTGCCAGCAGTTTTCTTAAGGGGGCACAGTTCTTC. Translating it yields CASSFLKGAQFF.

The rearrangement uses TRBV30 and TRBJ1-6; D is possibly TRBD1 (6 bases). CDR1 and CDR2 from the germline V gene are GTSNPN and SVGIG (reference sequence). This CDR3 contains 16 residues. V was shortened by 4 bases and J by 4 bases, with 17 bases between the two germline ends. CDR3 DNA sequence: TGTGCCTGGAACCTGGACAGCCAAATTTATAATTCACCCCTCCACTTT. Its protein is CAWNLDSQIYNSPLHF.

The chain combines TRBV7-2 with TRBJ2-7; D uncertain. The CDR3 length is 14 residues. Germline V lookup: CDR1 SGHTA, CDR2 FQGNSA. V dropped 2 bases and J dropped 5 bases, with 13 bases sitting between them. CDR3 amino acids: CASSLSISTHEQYV. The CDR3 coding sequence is TGTGCCAGCAGCTTATCGATCTCTACCCACGAGCAGTACGTC.

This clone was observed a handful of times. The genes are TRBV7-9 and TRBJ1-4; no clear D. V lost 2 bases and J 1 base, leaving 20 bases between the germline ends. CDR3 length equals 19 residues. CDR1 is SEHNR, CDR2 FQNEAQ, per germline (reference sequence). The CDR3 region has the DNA TGTGCCAGCAGCTTACTATGGTCCCAATCGGTCCGAACTAATGAAAAACTGTTTTTT. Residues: CASSLLWSQSVRTNEKLFF.

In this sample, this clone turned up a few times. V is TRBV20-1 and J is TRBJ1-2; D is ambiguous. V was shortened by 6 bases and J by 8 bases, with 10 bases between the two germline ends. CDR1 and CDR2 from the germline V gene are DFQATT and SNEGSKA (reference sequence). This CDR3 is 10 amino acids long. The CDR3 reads CSAGVSGYTF. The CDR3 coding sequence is TGCAGTGCCGGGGTCTCCGGCTACACCTTC.

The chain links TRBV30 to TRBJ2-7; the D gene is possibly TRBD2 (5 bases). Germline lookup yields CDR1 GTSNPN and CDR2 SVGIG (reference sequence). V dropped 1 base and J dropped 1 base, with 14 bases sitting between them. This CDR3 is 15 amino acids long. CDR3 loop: CAWSGPAGQSYEQYF. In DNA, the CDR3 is TGTGCCTGGAGTGGTCCCGCGGGTCAATCCTACGAGCAGTACTTC.

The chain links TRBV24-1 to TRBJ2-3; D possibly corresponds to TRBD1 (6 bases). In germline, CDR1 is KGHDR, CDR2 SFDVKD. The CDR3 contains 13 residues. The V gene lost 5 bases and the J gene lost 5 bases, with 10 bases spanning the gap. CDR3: CATSVGAEDTQYF. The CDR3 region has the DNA TGTGCCACCAGTGTGGGGGCGGAAGATACGCAGTATTTT.

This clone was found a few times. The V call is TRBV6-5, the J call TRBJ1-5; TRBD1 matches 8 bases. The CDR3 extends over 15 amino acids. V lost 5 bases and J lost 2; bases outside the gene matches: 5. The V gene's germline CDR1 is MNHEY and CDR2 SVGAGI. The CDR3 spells CASSPMTGGNQPQHF. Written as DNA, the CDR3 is TGTGCCAGCAGTCCAATGACAGGGGGCAATCAGCCCCAGCATTTT.

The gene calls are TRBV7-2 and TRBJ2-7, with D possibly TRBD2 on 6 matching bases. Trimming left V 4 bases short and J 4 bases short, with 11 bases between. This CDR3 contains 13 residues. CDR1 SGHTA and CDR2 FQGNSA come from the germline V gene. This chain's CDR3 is CASSSRREYEQYV. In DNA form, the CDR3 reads TGTGCCAGCAGCTCTAGGAGGGAATACGAGCAGTACGTC.

The CDR3 loop reads CATSAVAGANEQFF. In nucleotides, the CDR3 is TGTGCCACCAGTGCCGTGGCAGGGGCCAATGAGCAGTTCTTC. The chain couples TRBV24-1 to TRBJ2-1; possible D gene TRBD1, 6 bases. From germline, CDR1 is KGHDR and CDR2 SFDVKD. This CDR3 region has 14 residues. Trimming pared 5 bases from V and 6 bases from J, leaving 13 bases between.

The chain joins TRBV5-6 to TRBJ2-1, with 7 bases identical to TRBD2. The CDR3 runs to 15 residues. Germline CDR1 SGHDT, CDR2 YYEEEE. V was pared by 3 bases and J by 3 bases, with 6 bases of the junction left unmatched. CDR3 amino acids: CASSSITSDYNEQFF. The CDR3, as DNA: TGTGCCAGCAGCTCCATCACTAGCGACTACAATGAGCAGTTCTTC.

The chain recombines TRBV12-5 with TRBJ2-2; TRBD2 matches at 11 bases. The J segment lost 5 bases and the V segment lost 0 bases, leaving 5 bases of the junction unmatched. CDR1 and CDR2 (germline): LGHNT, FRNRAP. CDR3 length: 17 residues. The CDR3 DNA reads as TGTGCTAGTGGTTTGGTCCTAGCGGGGGGTCGAACCGGGGAGCTGTTTTTT. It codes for CASGLVLAGGRTGELFF.

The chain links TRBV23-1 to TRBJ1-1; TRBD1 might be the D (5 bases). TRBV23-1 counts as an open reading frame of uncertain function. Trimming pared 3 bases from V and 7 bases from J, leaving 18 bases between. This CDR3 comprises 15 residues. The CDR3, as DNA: TGCGCCAGCAGTCAGGAAGGCAGGGAAGCGGGTGAAGCTTTCTTT. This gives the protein CASSQEGREAGEAFF.

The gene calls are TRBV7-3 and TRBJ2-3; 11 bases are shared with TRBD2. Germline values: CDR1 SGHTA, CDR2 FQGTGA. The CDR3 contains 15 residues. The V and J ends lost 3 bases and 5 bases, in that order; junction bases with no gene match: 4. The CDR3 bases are TGTGCCAGCAGCTTCGGGACTAGCGGAAAAGATACGCAGTATTTT. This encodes CASSFGTSGKDTQYF.

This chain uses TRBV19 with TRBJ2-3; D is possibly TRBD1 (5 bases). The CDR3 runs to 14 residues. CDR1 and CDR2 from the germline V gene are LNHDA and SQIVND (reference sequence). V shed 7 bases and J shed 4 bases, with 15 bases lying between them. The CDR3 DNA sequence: TGTGCCAGTACCCCGCCAAGGGGCGCAGATACGCAGTATTTT. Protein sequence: CASTPPRGADTQYF.

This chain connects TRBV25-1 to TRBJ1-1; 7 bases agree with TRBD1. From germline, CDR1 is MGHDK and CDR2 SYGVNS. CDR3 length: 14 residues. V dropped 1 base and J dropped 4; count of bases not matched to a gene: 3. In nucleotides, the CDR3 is TGTGCCAGCAGTGAATCGACAGGGTTCACTGAAGCTTTCTTT. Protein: CASSESTGFTEAFF.

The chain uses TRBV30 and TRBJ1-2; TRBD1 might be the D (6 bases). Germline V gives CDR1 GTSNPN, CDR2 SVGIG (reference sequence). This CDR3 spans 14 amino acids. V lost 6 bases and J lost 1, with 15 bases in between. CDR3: CACHRDFYNYGYTF. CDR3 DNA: TGTGCCTGCCACAGGGATTTTTATAACTATGGCTACACCTTC.